The entry below gives a single T cell receptor (beta chain) sequence along with its context. These data belong to a study of blood T cell repertoires in COVID-19. Sequencing used immunoSEQ multiplex PCR; TCRdb keeps in-frame clones, though not all of them. Of 100,000 to 120,000 clones listed, approximately 80% are singletons. CDR3 size: 14 residues. Looked up from germline, CDR1 is SGDLS and CDR2 is YYNGEE. V lost 2 bases and J 6 bases, leaving 12 bases between the germline ends. The receptor was isolated from a woman aged 55 to 70 with acute or convalescent COVID-19. The source material was peripheral blood. The V gene is TRBV9, the J gene TRBJ1-5; TRBD1 is a possible D gene (6 bases). The CDR3 is CASSVGQPGQPQHF. In DNA, the CDR3 is TGTGCCAGCAGCGTCGGACAGCCTGGTCAGCCCCAGCATTTT.